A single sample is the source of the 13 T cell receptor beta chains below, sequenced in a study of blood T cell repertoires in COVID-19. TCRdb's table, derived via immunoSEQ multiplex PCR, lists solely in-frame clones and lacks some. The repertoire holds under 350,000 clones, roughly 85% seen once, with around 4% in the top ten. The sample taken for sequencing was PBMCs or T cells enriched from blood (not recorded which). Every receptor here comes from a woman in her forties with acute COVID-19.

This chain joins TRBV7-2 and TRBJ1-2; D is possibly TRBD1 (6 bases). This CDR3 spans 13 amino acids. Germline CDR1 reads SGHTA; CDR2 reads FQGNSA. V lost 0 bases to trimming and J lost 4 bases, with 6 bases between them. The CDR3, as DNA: TGTGCCAGCAGCTTAGCACAGGGCTATGGCTACACCTTC. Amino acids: CASSLAQGYGYTF. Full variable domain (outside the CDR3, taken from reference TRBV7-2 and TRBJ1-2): GAGVSQSPSNKVTEKGKDVELRCDPISGHTALYWYRQSLGQGLEFLIYFQGNSAPDKSGLPSDRFSAERTGGSVSTLTIQRTQQEDSAVYLCASSLAQGYGYTFGSGTRLTVV.

CDR3 residues: CASSPDTGGLYNEQFF. DNA of the CDR3: TGTGCCAGCAGTCCAGATACAGGGGGCCTTTACAATGAGCAGTTCTTC. The chain has TRBV27 and TRBJ2-1; 9 positions match TRBD1. CDR1 and CDR2 from the germline V gene are MNHEY and SMNVEV (reference sequence). Trimming cost V 5 bases and J 4 bases; bases outside gene matches: 9. This CDR3 has 16 residues.

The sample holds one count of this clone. DNA of the CDR3: TGTGCCAGCTCCTCACTTTTATCAGCTTTCTTT. Protein product: CASSSLLSAFF. The chain has TRBV12-3 or TRBV12-4 and TRBJ1-1; D remains unclear. V was pared by 8 bases and J by 10 bases, with 14 bases between. The CDR3 sequence is 11 residues long.

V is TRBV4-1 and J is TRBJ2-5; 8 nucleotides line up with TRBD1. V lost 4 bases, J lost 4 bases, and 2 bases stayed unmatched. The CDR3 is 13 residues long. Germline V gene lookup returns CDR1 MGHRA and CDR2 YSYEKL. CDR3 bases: TGCGCCAGCAGCCTCACAGGGGGAGAGACCCAGTACTTC. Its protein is CASSLTGGETQYF.

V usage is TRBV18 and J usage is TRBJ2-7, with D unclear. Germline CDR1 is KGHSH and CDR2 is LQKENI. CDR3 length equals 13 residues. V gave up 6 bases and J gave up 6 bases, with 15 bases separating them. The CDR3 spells CASSLISGGEQYF. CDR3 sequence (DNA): TGTGCCAGCTCGTTAATCTCAGGTGGCGAGCAGTACTTC.

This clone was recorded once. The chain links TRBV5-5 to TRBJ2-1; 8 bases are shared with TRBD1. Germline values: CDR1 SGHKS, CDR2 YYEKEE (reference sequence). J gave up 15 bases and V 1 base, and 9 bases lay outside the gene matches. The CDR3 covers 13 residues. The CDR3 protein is CASSLSLGQGRFF. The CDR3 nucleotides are TGTGCCAGCAGCTTGTCCCTCGGACAGGGCCGGTTCTTC.

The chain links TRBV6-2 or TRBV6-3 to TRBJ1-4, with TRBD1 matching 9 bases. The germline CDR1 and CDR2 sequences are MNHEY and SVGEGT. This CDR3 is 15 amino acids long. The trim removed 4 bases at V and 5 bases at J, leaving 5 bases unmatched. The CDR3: CASSSVDRGNEKLFF. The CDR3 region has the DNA TGTGCCAGCAGTTCCGTCGACAGGGGGAATGAAAAACTGTTTTTT.

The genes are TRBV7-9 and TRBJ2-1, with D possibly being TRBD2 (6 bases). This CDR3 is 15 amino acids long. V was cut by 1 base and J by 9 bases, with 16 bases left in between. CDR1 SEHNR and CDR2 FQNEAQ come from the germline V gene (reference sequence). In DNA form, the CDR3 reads TGTGCCAGCAGCTTAGTCGTGGCCCTGGGAGGTGAGCAGTTCTTC. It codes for CASSLVVALGGEQFF.

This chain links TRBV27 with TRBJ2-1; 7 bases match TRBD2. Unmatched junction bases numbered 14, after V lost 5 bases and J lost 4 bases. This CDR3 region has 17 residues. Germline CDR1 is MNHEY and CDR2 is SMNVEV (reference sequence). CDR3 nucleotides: TGTGCCAGCAGTCCACTCATCGTAGCGGGCCTTTACAATGAGCAGTTCTTC. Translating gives CASSPLIVAGLYNEQFF.

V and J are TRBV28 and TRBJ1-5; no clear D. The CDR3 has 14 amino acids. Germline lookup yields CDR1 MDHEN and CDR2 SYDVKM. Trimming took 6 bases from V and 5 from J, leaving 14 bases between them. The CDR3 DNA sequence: TGTGCCAGCAGCGACCGCGGAGGGTATCAGCCCCAGCATTTT. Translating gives CASSDRGGYQPQHF.

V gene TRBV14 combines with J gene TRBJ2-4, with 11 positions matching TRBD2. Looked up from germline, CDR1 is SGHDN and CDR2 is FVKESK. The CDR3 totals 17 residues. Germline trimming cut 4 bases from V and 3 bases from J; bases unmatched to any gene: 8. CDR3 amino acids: CASSLSGLADHKNIQYF. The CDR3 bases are TGTGCCAGCAGCCTATCGGGACTAGCGGATCACAAAAACATTCAGTACTTC.

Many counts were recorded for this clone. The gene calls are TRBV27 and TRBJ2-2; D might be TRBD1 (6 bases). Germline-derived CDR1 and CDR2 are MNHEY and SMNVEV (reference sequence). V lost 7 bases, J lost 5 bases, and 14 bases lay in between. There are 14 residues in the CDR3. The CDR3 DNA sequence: TGTGCCAGCACCAGGGCAGGGGTTACCGGGGAGCTGTTTTTT. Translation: CASTRAGVTGELFF.

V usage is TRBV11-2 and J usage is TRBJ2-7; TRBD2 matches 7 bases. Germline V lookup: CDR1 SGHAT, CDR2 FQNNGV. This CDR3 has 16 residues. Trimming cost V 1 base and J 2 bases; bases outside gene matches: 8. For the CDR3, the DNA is TGTGCCAGCAGCTTAGGGTCAGCGGGGTATACCTACGAGCAGTACTTC. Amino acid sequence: CASSLGSAGYTYEQYF.